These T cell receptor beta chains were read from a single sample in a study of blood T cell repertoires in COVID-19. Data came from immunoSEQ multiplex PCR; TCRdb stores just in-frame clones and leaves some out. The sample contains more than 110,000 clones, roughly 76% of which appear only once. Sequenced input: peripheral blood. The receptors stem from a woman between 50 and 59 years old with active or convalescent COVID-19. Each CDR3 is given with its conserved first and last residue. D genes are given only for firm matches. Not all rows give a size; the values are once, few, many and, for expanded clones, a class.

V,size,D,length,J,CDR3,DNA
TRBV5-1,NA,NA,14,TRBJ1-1,CASSVGHQNTEAFF,TGCGCCAGCAGCGTGGGACACCAGAACACTGAAGCTTTCTTT
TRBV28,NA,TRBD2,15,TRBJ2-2,CASSSPREWDGELFF,TGTGCCAGCAGTTCTCCGCGGGAGTGGGACGGGGAGCTGTTTTTT
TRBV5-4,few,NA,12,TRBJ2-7,CASSFDSLEQYF,TGTGCCAGCAGCTTCGACAGCCTAGAGCAGTACTTC
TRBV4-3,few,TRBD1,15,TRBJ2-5,CASSQGTGGRETQYF,TGCGCCAGCAGCCAAGGGACAGGGGGCCGGGAGACCCAGTACTTC
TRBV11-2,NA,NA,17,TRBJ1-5,CASSLGLTGGPNQPQHF,TGTGCCAGCAGCTTAGGTTTGACGGGGGGGCCGAATCAGCCCCAGCATTTT
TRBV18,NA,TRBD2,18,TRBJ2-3,CASSPPGRERGATDTQYF,TGTGCCAGCTCACCTCCGGGAAGGGAGCGGGGGGCCACAGATACGCAGTATTTT
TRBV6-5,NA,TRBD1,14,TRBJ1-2,CASSRRGQGYGYTF,TGTGCCAGCAGTCGCAGGGGACAGGGCTATGGCTACACCTTC
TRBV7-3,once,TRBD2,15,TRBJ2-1,CASSQGSGGYNEQFF,TGTGCCAGCAGCCAGGGTAGCGGGGGCTACAATGAGCAGTTCTTC
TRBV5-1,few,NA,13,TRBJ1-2,CASSLTSDYGYTF,TGCGCCAGCAGCTTGACGTCAGACTATGGCTACACCTTC
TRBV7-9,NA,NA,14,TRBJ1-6,CASSLDLVNSPLHF,TGTGCCAGCAGCTTAGACCTAGTCAATTCACCCCTCCACTTT
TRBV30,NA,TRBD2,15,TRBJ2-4,CALGLAGVRGNIQYF,TGTGCCTTGGGACTAGCGGGAGTCCGAGGGAACATTCAGTACTTC
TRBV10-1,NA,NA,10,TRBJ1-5,CATADQPQHF,TGCGCCACCGCGGATCAGCCCCAGCATTTT
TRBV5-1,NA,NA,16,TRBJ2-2,CASSRYGSVGQEELFF,TGCGCCAGCAGCCGATACGGGAGTGTCGGCCAGGAGGAGCTGTTTTTT
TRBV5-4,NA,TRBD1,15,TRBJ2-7,CASSGDRAGLYEQYF,TGTGCCAGCAGTGGGGACAGGGCGGGTCTCTACGAGCAGTACTTC
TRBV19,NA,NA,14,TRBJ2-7,CASSIAGMAGEQYF,TGTGCCAGTAGTATTGCGGGGATGGCGGGAGAGCAGTACTTC
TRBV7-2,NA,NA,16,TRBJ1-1,CASSLQGVQGRTEAFF,TGTGCCAGCAGCCTTCAAGGGGTTCAGGGGCGCACTGAAGCTTTCTTT